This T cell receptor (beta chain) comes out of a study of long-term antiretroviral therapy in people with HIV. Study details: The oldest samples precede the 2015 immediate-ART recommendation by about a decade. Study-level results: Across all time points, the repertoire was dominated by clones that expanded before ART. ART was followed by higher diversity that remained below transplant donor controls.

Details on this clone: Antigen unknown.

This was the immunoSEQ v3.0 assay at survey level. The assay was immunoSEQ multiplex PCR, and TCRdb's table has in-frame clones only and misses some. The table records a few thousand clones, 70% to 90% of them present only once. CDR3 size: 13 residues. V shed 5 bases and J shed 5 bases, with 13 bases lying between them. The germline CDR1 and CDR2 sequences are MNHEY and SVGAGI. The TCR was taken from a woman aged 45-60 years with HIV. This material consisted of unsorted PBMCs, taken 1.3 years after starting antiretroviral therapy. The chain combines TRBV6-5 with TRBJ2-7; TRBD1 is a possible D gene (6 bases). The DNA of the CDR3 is TGTGCCAGCAGTCAAGGACAGTCCGACGAGCAGTACGTC. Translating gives CASSQGQSDEQYV.